This TCR beta chain was retrieved from a study of cytomegalovirus exposure and HLA in healthy donors. General study points: In vitro data verified a few CMV-associated chains as specific for CMV antigens. Later analysis revealed greater clonal expansion in HLA-associated TCR beta chains than in equally common others. In terms of immune exposure information, only CMV serostatus was available. TCR beta sequences reportedly predicted the HLA-A and HLA-B alleles of most subjects accurately.

The CDR3 has 14 residues. Germline values: CDR1 SNHLY, CDR2 FYNNEI. The J segment lost 7 bases and the V segment lost 7 bases, leaving 12 bases of the junction unmatched. Remarks on this clone: Its antigen is as yet unknown.

The PCR was carried out with 60 Vbeta primers and 13 Jbeta primers. The table came from immunoSEQ multiplex PCR; TCRdb's copy has only in-frame clones and leaves some out. Counted here are around 210,000 clones, 60% to 80% occurring once; the ten biggest clones make up just under 3%. The chain carries TRBV2 and TRBJ2-7; 8 nucleotides line up with TRBD1. Input material: PBMCs. This receptor was taken from a woman aged 25-40 years in good health and CMV-seronegative. The CDR3 coding sequence is TGTGCCAGCATTGTCCGCGGACAGGGTGGAGAGCAGTACTTC. As protein: CASIVRGQGGEQYF.